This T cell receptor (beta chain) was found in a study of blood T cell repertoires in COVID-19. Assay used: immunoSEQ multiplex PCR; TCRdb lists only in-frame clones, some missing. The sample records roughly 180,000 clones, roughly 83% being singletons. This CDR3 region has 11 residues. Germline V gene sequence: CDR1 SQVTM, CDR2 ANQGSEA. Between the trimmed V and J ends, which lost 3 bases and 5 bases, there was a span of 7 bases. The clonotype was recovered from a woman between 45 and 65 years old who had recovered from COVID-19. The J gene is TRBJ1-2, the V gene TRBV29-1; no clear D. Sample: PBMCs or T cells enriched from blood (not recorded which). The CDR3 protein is CSVDQNYGYTF. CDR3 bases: TGCAGCGTTGACCAGAATTATGGCTACACCTTC.